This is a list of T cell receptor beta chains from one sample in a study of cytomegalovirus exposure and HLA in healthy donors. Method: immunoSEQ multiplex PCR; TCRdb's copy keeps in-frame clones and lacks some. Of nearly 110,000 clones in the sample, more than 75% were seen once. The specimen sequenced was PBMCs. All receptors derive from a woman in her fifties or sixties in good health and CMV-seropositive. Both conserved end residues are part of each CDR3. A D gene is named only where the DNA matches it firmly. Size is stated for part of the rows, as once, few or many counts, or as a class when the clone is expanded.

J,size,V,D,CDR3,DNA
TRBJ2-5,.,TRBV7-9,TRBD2,CASSSGGAPFQETQYF,TGTGCCAGCAGCAGCGGGGGGGCCCCCTTCCAAGAGACCCAGTACTTC
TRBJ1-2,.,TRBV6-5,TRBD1,CASSSRPDRAYGYTF,TGTGCCAGCAGTTCCCGCCCCGACAGGGCCTATGGCTACACCTTC
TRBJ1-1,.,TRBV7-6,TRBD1,CASSLLPKQGATEAFF,TGTGCCAGCAGCTTACTCCCAAAACAGGGGGCGACTGAAGCTTTCTTT
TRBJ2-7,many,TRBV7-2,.,CASSTPGGRGGEQYF,TGTGCCAGCAGCACTCCGGGGGGCCGCGGGGGCGAGCAGTACTTC
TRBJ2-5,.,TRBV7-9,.,CSSNLQGGETQYF,TGTTCCAGCAACCTACAGGGGGGGGAGACCCAGTACTTC
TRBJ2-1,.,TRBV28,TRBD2,CASSPSGGPGNEQFF,TGTGCCAGCAGCCCTAGCGGGGGGCCGGGGAATGAGCAGTTCTTC
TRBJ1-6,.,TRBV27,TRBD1,CASRANRGESLALHF,TGTGCCAGCAGGGCTAACAGGGGAGAGAGTTTGGCCCTCCACTTT
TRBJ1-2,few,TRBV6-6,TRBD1,CASSSRTGGSVYGYTF,TGTGCCAGCAGTTCCAGGACAGGAGGATCTGTCTATGGCTACACCTTC
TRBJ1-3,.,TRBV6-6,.,CASRPDLSGNTIYF,TGTGCCAGCAGACCGGACTTGTCTGGAAACACCATATATTTT
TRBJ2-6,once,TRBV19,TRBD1,CASSMTRDSPFHGANVLTF,TGTGCCAGTAGTATGACAAGGGACAGTCCCTTCCACGGGGCCAACGTCCTGACTTTC
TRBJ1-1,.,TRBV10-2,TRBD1,CASNRQGNTEAFF,TGCGCCAGCAACCGACAGGGGAACACTGAAGCTTTCTTT
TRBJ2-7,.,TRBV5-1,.,CASSVRDTSYEQYF,TGCGCCAGCAGCGTTAGGGACACCTCCTACGAGCAGTACTTC
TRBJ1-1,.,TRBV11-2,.,CASSPGGAYIEAFF,TGTGCCAGCAGCCCAGGCGGGGCGTATATTGAAGCTTTCTTT
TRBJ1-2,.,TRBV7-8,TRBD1,CASSLRQGLDYGYTF,TGTGCCAGCAGCTTAAGACAGGGCCTGGACTATGGCTACACCTTC
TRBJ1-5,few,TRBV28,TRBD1,CASRPWTGGIQPQHF,TGTGCCAGCAGACCATGGACAGGTGGCATCCAGCCCCAGCATTTT
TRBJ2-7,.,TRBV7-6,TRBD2,CASSLSTTSGGFFEQYF,TGTGCCAGCAGCTTATCGACGACTAGCGGGGGGTTCTTCGAGCAGTACTTC